The following is a TCR beta chain sequence with its context. Its antigen is not identified. Germline V gene sequence: CDR1 SGHRS, CDR2 YFSETQ. Trimming at V came to 7 bases and at J to 3 bases, leaving 7 bases not matched to a gene. The CDR3 loop spans 14 amino acids. Primers for the PCR totalled 60 Vbeta and 13 Jbeta. Produced via immunoSEQ multiplex PCR; TCRdb's table is partial and in-frame only. The sample lists more than 80,000 clones; 75% to 85% were seen once. The sample comes from a study of cytomegalovirus exposure and HLA in healthy donors. Study outcomes and limitations: The productive fraction for most TCR beta V segments was about 87% or about 30% in an earlier analysis.

The clonotype was recovered from a man aged 45-60 years in good health and CMV-seronegative. V is TRBV5-1 and J is TRBJ1-1; 9 positions agree with TRBD1. Sequenced: PBMCs. The CDR3 sequence: CASATGGSDTEAFF. The CDR3 coding sequence is TGCGCCAGCGCCACAGGGGGCAGTGACACTGAAGCTTTCTTT.